The 11 T cell receptor beta chains below all came from one sample that was sequenced in a study of CXCR3-negative and CXCR3-positive naive CD8 T cells (dated by TCRdb to about 2019). The reads were generated on a NextSeq 550. The Human TCR Profiling Kit (MiLaboratory) was used to prepare UMI-labeled 5' RACE TRB cDNA libraries. Each CDR3 protein sequence appears as one entry after TCRdb reprocessed the reads, and no DNA is included. The record for this sample contains some 40,000 distinct CDR3 sequences. The ten most abundant clones make up roughly 15% of the sample. The specimen sequenced was memory CD8+ T cells from blood. This specimen's cell subset or site label, interpreted: conventional CD8+ memory T cells (TMEM), sorted as controls. The receptors originated from a human donor in good health. Some clones in this sample may be carry-over from other donors' samples.

The chain employs TRBV7-8 and TRBJ2-5. Germline CDR1 reads SGHVS; CDR2 reads FQNEAQ. The CDR3 is 17 residues long. CDR3 protein: CASSLDQFKVFSETQYF.

The chain carries TRBV7-9 and TRBJ2-7; TCRdb reports TRBD1, a call that lacks DNA to check it against. Germline CDR1 SEHNR, CDR2 FQNEAQ (reference sequence). This CDR3 spans 14 amino acids. This CDR3 is CASSNAQGWYEQYF.

This chain joins TRBV5-6 and TRBJ2-3. Germline-derived CDR1 and CDR2 are SGHDT and YYEEEE. The length of the CDR3 is 13 residues. The CDR3 loop reads CASSQTSPDTQYF.

The chain combines TRBV4-3 with TRBJ2-2; TCRdb selects TRBD1, and the lack of DNA leaves this call unchecked. This CDR3 region has 16 residues. The V gene's germline CDR1 is LGHNA and CDR2 YSLEER. CDR3 amino acids: CASSQEWTASTGELFF.

The chain couples TRBV7-2 to TRBJ2-1; TCRdb's D gene call, TRBD1, goes unchecked for lack of DNA. Germline values: CDR1 SGHTA, CDR2 FQGNSA. CDR3 length: 17 residues. CDR3: CASSLLPSGISYNEQFF.

The chain couples TRBV2 to TRBJ2-1; lacking DNA, the TRBD1 call made by TCRdb goes unchecked. This CDR3 is built from 13 residues. CDR1 SNHLY and CDR2 FYNNEI come from the germline V gene. CDR3 region: CASSEGGYNEQFF.

The chain joins TRBV28 to TRBJ2-7. Germline CDR1 MDHEN, CDR2 SYDVKM. The CDR3 length is 13 residues. The CDR3 sequence: CASSFGTSYEQYF. The entire variable domain, with the rest obtained from reference TRBV28 and TRBJ2-7, is as follows: DVKVTQSSRYLVKRTGEKVFLECVQDMDHENMFWYRQDPGLGLRLIYFSYDVKMKEKGDIPEGYSVSREKKERFSLILESASTNQTSMYLCASSFGTSYEQYFGPGTRLTVT.

The chain combines TRBV6-6 with TRBJ1-1; TCRdb outputs TRBD1, but without DNA this stays unchecked. Germline-derived CDR1 and CDR2 are MNHNY and SVGAGI (reference sequence). This CDR3 region has 15 residues. CDR3 region: CASSVPGTMNTEAFF.

The gene calls are TRBV5-1 and TRBJ1-2. The CDR3 runs 12 residues. The V gene's germline CDR1 is SGHRS and CDR2 YFSETQ. The CDR3 loop reads CASSPNSYGYTF.

The CDR3 protein is CASSLGDMSSYEQYF. The chain uses TRBV7-9 and TRBJ2-7. Germline lookup yields CDR1 SEHNR and CDR2 FQNEAQ (reference sequence). The CDR3 is 15 amino acids. Full variable domain (rest looked up from reference TRBV7-9 and TRBJ2-7): DTGVSQNPRHKITKRGQNVTFRCDPISEHNRLYWYRQTLGQGPEFLTYFQNEAQLEKSRLLSDRFSAERPKGSFSTLEIQRTEQGDSAMYLCASSLGDMSSYEQYFGPGTRLTVT.

The chain employs TRBV7-9 and TRBJ2-7. Germline CDR1 reads SEHNR; CDR2 reads FQNEAQ (reference sequence). CDR3 length: 13 residues. The CDR3: CASSHAFPYEQYF.